The 3 T cell receptor beta chains given below trace back to one sample, sequenced in a study of blood T cell repertoires in COVID-19. Only in-frame clones appear in the TCRdb table, and some are missing; sequencing was by immunoSEQ multiplex PCR. The sample lists 350,000 to 400,000 clones, around 89% seen once, with 1.2% in the top ten. Input material: PBMCs or T cells enriched from blood (not recorded which). These receptors all come from a young woman who had recovered from COVID-19.

The chain employs TRBV5-8 and TRBJ2-1, with 7 bases identical to TRBD1. V lost 3 bases to trimming and J lost 5 bases; unmatched junction nucleotides: 8. The CDR3 runs 15 residues. CDR1 is SGHTS, CDR2 YDEGEE, per germline. This CDR3 is CASSSPGTVHNEQFF. CDR3 coding DNA: TGTGCCAGCAGCTCCCCCGGGACAGTTCACAATGAGCAGTTCTTC.

The CDR3 sequence: CASSLPHGPRDRTYEQYF. The CDR3 nucleotides read TGTGCCAGCAGCTTACCTCACGGGCCCCGGGACAGAACCTACGAGCAGTACTTC. This chain links TRBV11-2 with TRBJ2-7, with 7 bases fitting TRBD1. The germline gives CDR1 SGHAT, CDR2 FQNNGV. Unmatched junction bases numbered 15, after V lost 2 bases and J lost 2 bases. The CDR3 extends over 18 amino acids.

As DNA, the CDR3 is TGCGCCAGCAGCTTGGGCGATCTTGCCTCTGGAAACACCATATATTTT. Encoded protein: CASSLGDLASGNTIYF. The V call is TRBV5-1, the J call TRBJ1-3; D gene ambiguous. Germline assignment: CDR1 SGHRS and CDR2 YFSETQ. The CDR3 is 16 amino acids. The V and J ends lost 0 bases and 0 bases respectively, with 10 bases between them.